Below, one TCR beta chain is given with its context. Its antigen is currently unknown. The data were obtained in a study of metastatic and nonmetastatic thyroid tumors. Study background: Both malignant and benign thyroid patients supplied peripheral blood and tumor or nodule tissue samples, across which the repertoires of these patients were then compared. Study-level results: As reported, TCR beta diversity in blood and tumor was significantly higher in malignant thyroid tumors than in benign nodules.

Deletions cut 3 bases from V and 7 bases from J, with 9 bases between. Per germline, CDR1 DFQATT and CDR2 SNEGSKA (reference sequence). This CDR3 has 11 amino acids. Under the authors' procedure: Using the CDR3 differences seen across clinicopathological groups, the authors built a distant-metastasis classifier for papillary thyroid cancer, which was meant to discriminate distant-metastatic patients. Through MiXCR, TCRdb re-clonotyped the PCR reads. TCRdb, not the original authors, processed these V and J calls. This table holds 8,500 to 13,000 clones, 28% found once. Thyroid surgery was performed in patients who had received no treatment beforehand.

The chain recombines TRBV20-1 with TRBJ1-2, with a tentative D call TRBD1 (5 bases). Sample: tumor tissue. This sequence originates from a male donor with papillary thyroid cancer or a benign thyroid nodule (not recorded which). Some clones in this sample may be carry-over from other donors' samples. CDR3 bases: TGCAGTGCTAGGGGAGGGGTTGGCTACACCTTC. It translates to CSARGGVGYTF.